These 14 T cell receptor beta chains came from one sample sequenced in a study of human T cells and chemical hapten exposure (dated by TCRdb to 2020 to 2022). The protocol used for the library was RACE. Sequencing used a NextSeq 500. TCRdb reran the public reads through fastp at Q25 and MiXCR, keeping productive beta chains. A single entry per CDR3 protein holds the most common genes and DNA from its merged rows. For this sample there are over 300,000 distinct CDR3 sequences; less than 6.5% appear just once. Around 2.6% of the sample is held by the ten biggest clonotypes. The time point label on this specimen signifies: pre-sensitization, week 0. The treatment or condition label, read with the paper, signifies: therapeutic diphenylcyclopropenone sensitization with weekly scalp DPC. Specimen: whole blood, collected in connection with sensitization to the hapten diphenylcyclopropenone (DPC). The source of these receptors is a woman aged 45-60 years with alopecia areata. Some clones in this sample may be carry-over from other donors' samples.

V and J are TRBV20-1 and TRBJ1-1; TRBD1 matches 7 bases. The germline gives CDR1 DFQATT, CDR2 SNEGSKA (reference sequence). Losses at the gene ends were 0 bases for V and 1 base for J; bases not matched to a gene: 2. The CDR3 is 14 amino acids. In nucleotides, the CDR3 is TGCAGTGCTAGAGAGAGGGGGCCGAACACTGAAGCTTTCTTT. Translating gives CSARERGPNTEAFF.

In this sample, this clonotype turned up many times. The chain recombines TRBV28 with TRBJ2-7, with D possibly TRBD1 on 5 matching bases. The length of the CDR3 is 16 residues. From germline, CDR1 is MDHEN and CDR2 SYDVKM. Trimming took 6 bases from V and 0 from J, leaving 18 bases between them. DNA for the CDR3: TGTGCCAGCAGCCCGTGGGGCCGTAGGAGCTCCTACGAGCAGTACTTC. Encoded protein: CASSPWGRRSSYEQYF.

In DNA form, the CDR3 reads TGCGCCAGCAGCCAACCCACTAGCCTCACAGATACGCAGTATTTT. Its translation: CASSQPTSLTDTQYF. This chain joins TRBV4-1 and TRBJ2-3; a possible D gene is TRBD2 (6 bases). Trimming stripped 2 bases from V and 2 bases from J, with 11 bases between. This CDR3 spans 15 amino acids. Germline V gene sequence: CDR1 MGHRA, CDR2 YSYEKL.

This clonotype was seen repeatedly, ten times or more. V gene TRBV5-1 combines with J gene TRBJ2-7; 9 nucleotides match TRBD2. Germline V gene data show CDR1 as SGHRS and CDR2 as YFSETQ. The CDR3 totals 15 residues. V shed 0 bases and J 4 bases; nucleotides not matched to a gene: 5. The CDR3 coding sequence is TGCGCCAGCAGCTTGGACGGGACTAGCAGGTACGAGCAGTACTTC. Amino acids: CASSLDGTSRYEQYF.

Details on this clonotype: A read error may explain this, as a much larger clone is one base away. In this CDR3 the conserved last residue, phenylalanine or tryptophan, is missing, so a read error is likely. The J gene is TRBJ2-3, the V gene TRBV5-1; D call uncertain. V was cut by 0 bases and J by 6 bases, with 14 bases left in between. CDR3 size: 15 residues. CDR1 and CDR2 from the germline V gene are SGHRS and YFSETQ. CDR3 in DNA: TGCGCCAGCAGCTTGGAAGCAGCAGGAGCGGATACGCAGTATCTT. It translates to CASSLEAAGADTQYL.

In its sample, this clonotype was seen a few times. V usage is TRBV27 and J usage is TRBJ2-7, with 9 bases aligning to TRBD1. Germline V lookup: CDR1 MNHEY, CDR2 SMNVEV (reference sequence). V shed 8 bases and J 0 bases; nucleotides not matched to a gene: 5. This CDR3 has 14 residues. The CDR3 bases are TGTGCCAGCCGAGAACAGGGGGCCTCCTACGAGCAGTACTTC. Amino acid sequence: CASREQGASYEQYF.

The V and J genes are TRBV29-1 and TRBJ2-4; maybe TRBD1 (6 bases). The CDR3 has 14 amino acids. Germline V gene lookup returns CDR1 SQVTM and CDR2 ANQGSEA. Trimming cost V 4 bases and J 1 base, with 11 bases left between them. Here the CDR3 DNA reads TGCAGCGTTGGACAGGTGGGGGCCAAAAACATTCAGTACTTC. This sequence encodes CSVGQVGAKNIQYF.

This clonotype was counted ten times or more. This rearrangement joins TRBV12-5 to TRBJ2-1; weak D call: TRBD2 (7 bases). The CDR3 has 17 residues. Germline CDR1 LGHNT, CDR2 FRNRAP. Deletions cut 7 bases from V and 4 bases from J, with 23 bases between. CDR3 sequence: CASALPKGGGGYNEQFF. CDR3 in DNA: TGTGCTAGTGCCCTCCCGAAGGGGGGAGGGGGGTACAATGAGCAGTTCTTC.

The chain is built from TRBV7-9 and TRBJ2-2, with D perhaps matching TRBD1 (5 bases). Germline V lookup: CDR1 SEHNR, CDR2 FQNEAQ (reference sequence). This CDR3 comprises 15 residues. V gave up 7 bases and J gave up 1 base, with 13 bases separating them. CDR3 in amino acids: CASIPDRLNTGELFF. The DNA of the CDR3 is TGTGCCAGCATCCCCGACAGACTGAACACCGGGGAGCTGTTTTTT.

The rearrangement uses TRBV5-6 and TRBJ2-1; D not certain. The CDR3 is 14 residues long. Trimming took off 2 bases at V and 0 bases at J, with 6 bases between the two ends. The germline gives CDR1 SGHDT, CDR2 YYEEEE. CDR3 in amino acids: CASSFPSSYNEQFF. The CDR3 DNA sequence: TGTGCCAGCAGCTTCCCCTCCTCCTACAATGAGCAGTTCTTC.

This clonotype has just a few counts. The chain is built from TRBV28 and TRBJ1-1, with a weak D call TRBD1 (6 bases). Germline assignment: CDR1 MDHEN and CDR2 SYDVKM. Trimming took 7 bases from V and 4 from J, leaving 16 bases between them. The CDR3 has 14 amino acids. Written as DNA, the CDR3 is TGTGCCAGCACCAGACAGAGGGGGGGCACTGAAGCTTTCTTT. Its translation: CASTRQRGGTEAFF.

This clonotype has ten or more counts. The chain is built from TRBV5-6 and TRBJ2-5; D gene uncertain. The CDR3 is 13 amino acids. The germline CDR1 and CDR2 sequences are SGHDT and YYEEEE. Trimming took 1 base from V and 2 from J, leaving 6 bases between them. CDR3 in DNA: TGTGCCAGCAGCTTGCCCGGGCAAGAGACCCAGTACTTC. The encoded protein is CASSLPGQETQYF. Looking up the rest from reference TRBV5-6 and TRBJ2-5 gives the full variable domain: DAGVTQSPTHLIKTRGQQVTLRCSPKSGHDTVSWYQQALGQGPQFIFQYYEEEERQRGNFPDRFSGHQFPNYSSELNVNALLLGDSALYLCASSLPGQETQYFGPGTRLLVL.

This chain uses TRBV28 with TRBJ2-7; the D is unclear. The CDR3 has 13 residues. The V end lost 0 bases, the J end lost 7 bases, and 10 bases lay between the germline ends. Germline assignment: CDR1 MDHEN and CDR2 SYDVKM. The CDR3 loop is CASSLWTTSEQYF. The CDR3 DNA follows: TGTGCCAGCAGTTTATGGACCACCAGTGAGCAGTACTTC.

The CDR3 DNA reads TGCGCCAGCAGCTTGAATCCAGGGATCGACTATGGCTACACCTTC. Its protein is CASSLNPGIDYGYTF. The chain recombines TRBV5-1 with TRBJ1-2; possibly TRBD1 for D (5 bases). Deletions cut 1 base from V and 3 bases from J, with 13 bases between. The CDR3 has 15 residues. Germline V gene lookup returns CDR1 SGHRS and CDR2 YFSETQ.